The clone carrying this TCR beta chain appeared a few times. RNA transcripts were the template for amplifying TCR beta CDR3 regions. The study used the HTBI primer set for a first-round RT-PCR of the TCR CDR3. TCRdb fed the multiplex PCR reads into MiXCR, producing one record per CDR3 protein. This table holds 360,000 or so distinct CDR3 sequences, nearly 15% found once. Trimming at V came to 7 bases and at J to 8 bases, leaving 10 bases not matched to a gene. Germline CDR1 SQVTM, CDR2 ANQGSEA. CDR3 length equals 13 residues. The data were taken from a study of T cells in Graves' hyperthyroidism and ophthalmopathy.

This sequence originates from a woman aged 55 to 70 with Graves' ophthalmopathy. Sequenced input: blood. This chain links TRBV29-1 with TRBJ2-1; TRBD1 matches at 8 bases. Here the CDR3 reads CSGRGTGRDEQFF. The CDR3 DNA sequence: TGCAGCGGTCGGGGGACAGGACGGGATGAGCAGTTCTTC.